The 4 T cell receptor beta chains below come from one sample, sequenced in a study of CD8 T cells in ankylosing spondylitis. Antigens for these TCRs are unknown. TCRdb reprocessed the 5' RACE reads via MiXCR and lists one record per CDR3 protein. Among just under 550,000 distinct CDR3 sequences, 12% were seen once, and the ten largest hold about 6.8%. The study, taken as a whole, reports: For ankylosing spondylitis blood, a TCR beta motif of 7 or 8 highly homologous variants appeared characteristic.

Source material: blood, either unsorted or a sorted T cell fraction (not recorded which). Source of these receptors: a male donor with ankylosing spondylitis.

This clonotype has a handful of counts. The chain carries TRBV16 and TRBJ1-1; D gene unclear. Trimming took 0 bases from V and 0 from J, leaving 8 bases between them. The CDR3 has 15 amino acids. Germline V lookup: CDR1 KGHSY, CDR2 FQNENV. CDR3 protein: CASSQSRTVNTEAFF. The CDR3, as DNA: TGTGCCAGCAGCCAATCGAGGACGGTGAACACTGAAGCTTTCTTT.

The chain couples TRBV5-1 to TRBJ2-1; 8 positions match TRBD1. V dropped 4 bases and J dropped 0; count of bases not matched to a gene: 6. Germline V gene lookup returns CDR1 SGHRS and CDR2 YFSETQ. This CDR3 contains 16 residues. The CDR3 loop reads CASSRGQVSSYNEQFF. The DNA for the CDR3 is TGCGCCAGCAGCAGGGGACAGGTGAGCTCCTACAATGAGCAGTTCTTC.

This clonotype has at least ten counts. This chain uses TRBV20-1 with TRBJ2-1; D gene unclear. Trimming pared 2 bases from V and 2 bases from J, leaving 13 bases between. The CDR3 totals 15 residues. Germline CDR1 reads DFQATT; CDR2 reads SNEGSKA (reference sequence). The DNA for the CDR3 is TGCAGTGCTAGAACCGCGAACAAAGCCTACAATGAGCAGTTCTTC. Encoded protein: CSARTANKAYNEQFF.

This chain uses TRBV7-2 with TRBJ2-1; 8 bases match TRBD2. The CDR3 length is 16 residues. CDR1 is SGHTA and CDR2 is FQGNSA in the germline V gene. Trimming at V came to 0 bases and at J to 5 bases, leaving 6 bases not matched to a gene. The DNA for the CDR3 is TGTGCCAGCAGCTTAGCGATACTAGCGGACAACAATGAGCAGTTCTTC. Translation gives CASSLAILADNNEQFF.